This T cell receptor beta chain is drawn from a study of shared clonotypes between healthy human individuals. Notes on the study in general: Limitation of the genetic and exposure-history diversity represented came from the few donors. Tissue TCR repertoires likely differ from these blood-only repertoires.

TCRdb's table, derived via immunoSEQ multiplex PCR, lists solely in-frame clones and lacks some. The data contain 150,000 to 200,000 clones, 90% to 95% of them singletons. Concerning this clone: As yet, its antigen is unknown.

Division of CD4+ cells produced a CD45RA+ naive subset and a CD45RA-negative memory subset. This clonotype was sampled from a woman aged 25 to 39 in good health. Sequencing was carried out using naive CD4+ T cells sorted from blood. The subset was: CD45RA+ positively selected.

The CDR3 DNA follows: TGTGCCTGGAGTTTATTGTATGAGCAGTTCTTC. As protein: CAWSLLYEQFF. The chain employs TRBV30 and TRBJ2-1; D gene unclear. V was cut by 2 bases and J by 8 bases, with 7 bases left in between. Germline loops: CDR1 GTSNPN, CDR2 SVGIG (reference sequence). This CDR3 has 11 residues.